The subject of this entry is one T cell receptor beta chain. Its antigen is currently unknown. Libraries for TCRalpha and TCRbeta carried sample barcodes and unique molecular identifiers via 5'RACE. MiXCR, run by TCRdb on the 5' RACE reads, gives a single entry per CDR3 protein. The table records about 600,000 distinct CDR3 sequences, less than 25% of them present only once. This sample is part of a study of T-cell memory formation after mild COVID-19. Study conclusions and caveats: Memory cells collected pre-infection included some clones that later responded, suggesting cross-reactive memory joined. For contracting clones, CD4+ ones sat mainly in CM and EM, CD8+ in EMRA. Clones shrinking between day 15 and 85 showed a balanced CD4/CD8 split, and those that grew later tilted toward CD4+.

Sample: PBMCs or a T cell subset sorted from them (not recorded which). The receptor comes from an adult woman who had mild COVID-19 (a few samples of this study predate the infection). Cell type and time point are not known.

The CDR3 DNA sequence: TGCAGTGCTGCCTCCGGGACAGCAGCGCAGCCCCAGCATTTT. Translating gives CSAASGTAAQPQHF. The chain employs TRBV20-1 and TRBJ1-5; 7 bases match TRBD1. Trimming removed 5 bases from V and 7 bases from J; junction bases left unmatched: 11. The CDR3 runs to 14 residues. Germline V lookup: CDR1 DFQATT, CDR2 SNEGSKA (reference sequence).